This is a list of T cell receptor beta chains from one sample in a study of cytomegalovirus exposure and HLA in healthy donors. The protocol was immunoSEQ multiplex PCR, while the TCRdb copy is restricted to in-frame clones and leaves out a portion. This table holds fewer than 200,000 clones, under 90% found once. The sample consisted of PBMCs. The receptor source for this set is a woman aged 18-29 years in good health and CMV-seropositive. The CDR3 runs from the conserved cysteine through the conserved F or W. A D gene is named only where the DNA matches it firmly. Only some rows state a clone size, as once, few, many or a class for expanded clones.

d_call | j_call | v_call | cdr3_length | clone_size | cdr3_aa | cdr3_nt
- | TRBJ1-5 | TRBV5-7 | 15 | - | CASSLELSSNQPQHF | TGTGCCAGCAGCTTGGAACTTTCATCCAATCAGCCCCAGCATTTT
TRBD2 | TRBJ2-2 | TRBV5-6 | 18 | - | CASSPTDYVAGVPGELFF | TGTGCCAGCAGCCCCACCGACTACGTAGCGGGAGTCCCCGGGGAGCTGTTTTTT
TRBD2 | TRBJ2-7 | TRBV7-2 | 17 | - | CASSLAGLAGDPYEQYF | TGTGCCAGCAGCTTAGCGGGACTAGCGGGAGACCCCTACGAGCAGTACTTC
- | TRBJ1-2 | TRBV11-2 | 12 | - | CASSSDRNGYTF | TGTGCCAGCAGCTCGGACAGAAATGGCTACACCTTC
- | TRBJ1-3 | TRBV28 | 15 | - | CASSLGGGFGNTIYF | TGTGCCAGCAGTTTGGGTGGAGGGTTCGGAAACACCATATATTTT
- | TRBJ1-5 | TRBV19 | 15 | - | CASSIIQGSNQPQHF | TGTGCCAGTAGTATTATCCAGGGTAGCAATCAGCCCCAGCATTTT
- | TRBJ2-1 | TRBV5-4 | 14 | - | CASSWTERSRRQFF | TGTGCCAGCAGCTGGACCGAGCGGTCTAGAAGACAGTTCTTC
- | TRBJ1-1 | TRBV18 | 14 | - | CASSRRQMNTEAFF | TGTGCCAGCTCCAGACGACAGATGAACACTGAAGCTTTCTTT
- | TRBJ2-2 | TRBV28 | 14 | - | CASSLQENTGELFF | TGTGCCAGCAGTTTACAGGAGAACACCGGGGAGCTGTTTTTT
TRBD2 | TRBJ2-3 | TRBV28 | 18 | once | CASGTVAGGPMHPDTQYF | TGTGCCAGCGGAACCGTAGCGGGAGGGCCGATGCATCCAGATACGCAGTATTTT
TRBD1 | TRBJ1-4 | TRBV2 | 14 | once | CASRQGALNEKLFF | TGTGCCAGCAGACAGGGGGCTCTTAATGAAAAACTGTTTTTT
- | TRBJ2-1 | TRBV25-1 | 13 | - | CASSEGGGDEQFF | TGTGCCAGCAGTGAAGGCGGCGGGGATGAGCAGTTCTTC
- | TRBJ2-2 | TRBV4-2 | 15 | - | CASSQSESPTGELFF | TGTGCCAGCAGCCAGAGCGAGAGCCCCACCGGGGAGCTGTTTTTT
- | TRBJ1-2 | TRBV5-1 | 14 | - | CASSLVGGGKGYTF | TGCGCCAGCAGCTTGGTTGGGGGCGGAAAGGGCTACACCTTC
- | TRBJ1-5 | TRBV7-2 | 14 | few | CASSLGQGYVPQHF | TGTGCCAGCAGCTTGGGCCAGGGGTATGTGCCCCAGCATTTT
- | TRBJ1-1 | TRBV6-5 | 13 | - | CASSRRGGAEAFF | TGTGCCAGCAGTAGGAGGGGAGGCGCTGAAGCTTTCTTT
- | TRBJ1-1 | TRBV28 | 12 | - | CASYAGDTEAFF | TGTGCCAGCTACGCAGGTGACACTGAAGCTTTCTTT
TRBD1 | TRBJ2-7 | TRBV5-8 | 15 | - | CASSPTGTGLYEQYF | TGTGCCAGCAGCCCCACCGGGACAGGGCTGTACGAGCAGTACTTC
- | TRBJ2-2 | TRBV29-1 | 16 | once | CSATRGWGGRTGELFF | TGCAGCGCAACAAGGGGGTGGGGTGGCCGCACCGGGGAGCTGTTTTTT
TRBD1 | TRBJ2-5 | TRBV5-1 | 14 | - | CASSLQGAGETQYF | TGCGCCAGCAGCTTGCAGGGGGCAGGAGAGACCCAGTACTTC
TRBD2 | TRBJ2-3 | TRBV2 | 19 | - | CASSELGLAGVRGTDTQYF | TGTGCCAGCAGTGAGTTGGGACTAGCGGGAGTGAGAGGCACAGATACGCAGTATTTT
- | TRBJ1-5 | TRBV18 | 14 | - | CASSPGSTSQPQHF | TGTGCCAGCTCACCAGGGTCGACAAGTCAGCCCCAGCATTTT
TRBD2 | TRBJ2-1 | TRBV6-4 | 14 | few | CASSETSEYNEQFF | TGTGCCAGCAGTGAAACTAGCGAGTACAATGAGCAGTTCTTC
- | TRBJ2-2 | TRBV11-2 | 18 | - | CASSLASIRQGVIGELFF | TGTGCCAGCAGCTTAGCCAGTATAAGGCAGGGTGTTATCGGGGAGCTGTTTTTT
- | TRBJ1-1 | TRBV4-1 | 14 | - | CASSQTQGLPAAFF | TGCGCCAGCAGCCAGACTCAGGGTTTGCCGGCGGCTTTCTTT
TRBD1 | TRBJ1-3 | TRBV30 | 14 | - | CAWERTGPGNTIYF | TGTGCCTGGGAGAGGACAGGGCCTGGAAACACCATATATTTT
TRBD1 | TRBJ1-5 | TRBV5-1 | 15 | once | CASSLGGTGEQPQHF | TGCGCCAGCAGCTTGGGGGGGACAGGGGAGCAGCCCCAGCATTTT
- | TRBJ2-1 | TRBV9 | 15 | - | CASSVGGADYNEQFF | TGTGCCAGCAGCGTTGGGGGGGCGGACTACAATGAGCAGTTCTTC
- | TRBJ1-1 | TRBV19 | 16 | - | CASSISLTLAHTEAFF | TGTGCCAGTAGTATTTCCCTAACGTTAGCGCACACTGAAGCTTTCTTT
- | TRBJ2-3 | TRBV27 | 14 | - | CASSWQGRADTQYF | TGTGCCAGCAGTTGGCAGGGGCGCGCAGATACGCAGTATTTT
- | TRBJ2-1 | TRBV2 | 13 | - | CASSGLAIVEQFF | TGTGCCAGCAGTGGGCTAGCGATAGTTGAGCAGTTCTTC
TRBD2 | TRBJ2-1 | TRBV7-6 | 17 | - | CASSPSTSGEAGDEQFF | TGTGCCAGCAGCCCATCGACTAGCGGGGAGGCAGGAGATGAGCAGTTCTTC
- | TRBJ1-2 | TRBV9 | 11 | - | CASSEGYGYTF | TGTGCCAGCAGCGAGGGGTATGGCTACACCTTC
TRBD1 | TRBJ2-3 | TRBV19 | 15 | - | CASSIETGGTDTQYF | TGTGCCAGTAGTATAGAAACAGGGGGTACGGATACGCAGTATTTT
TRBD1 | TRBJ1-4 | TRBV15 | 16 | - | CATSRDKGASKEKLFF | TGTGCCACCAGCAGAGATAAGGGGGCGTCCAAAGAAAAACTGTTTTTT
- | TRBJ2-1 | TRBV6-5 | 14 | - | CASSYQGPINEQFF | TGTGCCAGCAGTTACCAGGGGCCTATCAATGAGCAGTTCTTC
TRBD1 | TRBJ2-6 | TRBV29-1 | 15 | - | CSVETDRAGANVLTF | TGCAGCGTTGAAACGGACAGGGCTGGGGCCAACGTCCTGACTTTC
- | TRBJ2-2 | TRBV27 | 16 | - | CATRPRGGFNTGELFF | TGTGCCACCCGGCCGAGGGGGGGGTTTAACACCGGGGAGCTGTTTTTT
- | TRBJ2-7 | TRBV7-2 | 15 | - | CASSLTLRLSYEQYF | TGTGCCAGCAGCTTAACCCTACGCCTCTCCTACGAGCAGTACTTC
- | TRBJ1-4 | TRBV5-1 | 15 | - | CASSPTTVSKEKLFF | TGCGCCAGCAGCCCGACGACAGTCTCGAAAGAAAAACTGTTTTTT
- | TRBJ2-3 | TRBV5-6 | 12 | - | CASSSLEDTQYF | TGTGCCAGCAGCTCCCTTGAGGATACGCAGTATTTT
TRBD1 | TRBJ1-2 | TRBV7-9 | 14 | - | CASSPPGQGKGYTF | TGTGCCAGCAGCCCGCCGGGACAGGGAAAGGGCTACACCTTC
- | TRBJ1-2 | TRBV11-2 | 15 | - | CASSSPTGREYGYTF | TGTGCCAGCAGCTCCCCGACAGGCAGAGAATATGGCTACACCTTC
TRBD1 | TRBJ2-2 | TRBV18 | 18 | - | CASSLTRPGQGRTGELFF | TGTGCCAGCTCACTAACTAGGCCTGGACAGGGGCGGACCGGGGAGCTGTTTTTT
- | TRBJ2-3 | TRBV30 | 14 | - | CAWSPSWSTDTQYF | TGTGCCTGGAGTCCTAGTTGGAGCACAGATACGCAGTATTTT
- | TRBJ1-5 | TRBV4-1 | 16 | - | CASSHPHAGRNQPQHF | TGCGCCAGCAGCCACCCCCATGCGGGCAGGAATCAGCCCCAGCATTTT